This TCR beta chain originates from a study of blood T cell repertoires in COVID-19 (dated by TCRdb to the early 2020s). Regarding the research as a whole: Collaborator samples came from the United States, Italy and Spain and covered acute and convalescent phases of COVID-19. The material from the prospective study consisted of cDNA or gDNA derived from T cells, B-cell-depleted T cells, or PBMCs. Deeply sampled blood TCRbeta repertoires from subjects exposed to, actively infected with, or recovered from COVID-19 were included in the dataset. The repertoires were made available in a free public database intended to serve as a resource for research on the immune response to SARS-CoV-2. Samples came from the ongoing ImmuneRACE study (first 160 participants) plus 1,254 subjects from 6 global collaborators. A de-identified subject ID, COVID-19 status, age in years and sex were almost always included in the sample metadata. HLA class I and class II types, where available, came from metadata supplied by the sample provider rather than from assay-based typing.

Whole blood was collected in K2EDTA tubes by collaborating institutions according to the institutions' own protocols. For TCRbeta analysis, collaborator samples were shipped as frozen whole blood, as isolated PBMCs, or as DNA extracted from either sample type. TCRbeta CDR3 regions were amplified from genomic DNA using the immunoSEQ Assay, a bias-controlled multiplex PCR. Regarding the original processing steps: Within the assay, amplification of reference gene primers was used to estimate how many nucleated cells each sample contained. Sequence reads were collapsed and filtered to measure the absolute abundance of every unique TCRbeta CDR3 rearrangement. For each sample, productive Simpson clonality was calculated by taking the square root of Simpson's diversity index across productive rearrangements. As stored in TCRdb, this immuneACCESS dataset retains in-frame rearrangements with V and J assigned. A fraction of the clones does not appear; measured against another copy, unresolved V genes explain less than half of the discrepancy, and the remainder lacks a known reason. The V and J calls and clone size are taken from that table; D and trimming were inferred from the DNA. In all, the sample holds around 280,000 clones, and approximately 86% of those were seen once. The ten largest make up over 1% of the sample.

Comment on this clone: What this receptor recognizes is not known. Base qualities are not at hand, and no much larger clone is one base apart.

The study at large found these results: The quantity of clinical and demographic metadata differed by source and by participant and was supplied without curation.

V ends up 5 bases short and J 5 bases short, with an unmatched junction base count of 7. Spanning cysteine to phenylalanine, the CDR3 consists of 14 amino acids. Just CDR3 DNA is preserved here, 42 bases in frame from base 1. CDR1 and CDR2, looked up from the germline V gene, are MDHEN and SYDVKM. Sample: peripheral blood. The source is a man in his 70s with acute or convalescent COVID-19. The rearrangement combines TRBV28 with TRBJ1-2; the junction holds 8 bases that match TRBD1. The CDR3 here reads CASSRGTGGYGYTF. The nucleotide sequence reads TGTGCCAGCAGTCGCGGGACAGGCGGTTATGGCTACACCTTC.